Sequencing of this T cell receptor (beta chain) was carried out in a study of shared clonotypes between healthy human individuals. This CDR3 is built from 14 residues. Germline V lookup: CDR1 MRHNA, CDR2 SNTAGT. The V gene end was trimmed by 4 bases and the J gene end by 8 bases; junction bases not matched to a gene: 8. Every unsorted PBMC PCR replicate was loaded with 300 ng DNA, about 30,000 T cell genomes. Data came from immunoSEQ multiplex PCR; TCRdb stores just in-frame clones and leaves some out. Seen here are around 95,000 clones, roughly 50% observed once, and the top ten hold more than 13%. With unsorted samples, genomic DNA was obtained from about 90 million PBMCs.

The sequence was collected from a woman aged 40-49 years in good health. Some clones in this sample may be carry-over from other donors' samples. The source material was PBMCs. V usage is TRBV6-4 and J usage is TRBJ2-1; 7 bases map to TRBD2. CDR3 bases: TGTGCCAGCAGTGGAGGGCTAGCGGCCGATGAGCAGTTCTTC. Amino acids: CASSGGLAADEQFF.